The present T cell receptor (beta chain) was sequenced within a study of beta chain features in type 1 diabetes. This clone came up a few times. No antigen is known for it. The purity of all sorted populations exceeded 95%. V dropped 6 bases and J dropped 6 bases, with 13 bases sitting between them. CDR1 is MDHEN, CDR2 SYDVKM, per germline. The length of the CDR3 is 13 residues. Expressed TCRB transcripts were sequenced because the entire RNA isolate underwent reverse transcription. Sequencing was performed with immunoSEQ multiplex PCR; in TCRdb, only in-frame clones are kept and a portion is missing. The sample contains under 400,000 clones, about 12% of which appear only once. General study results and limits: An over-representation of cells with high TCR expression could result from cDNA sequencing. Shortening of TCRB CDR3s, moderate but significant, appeared in all four CD4+ subsets of Type 1 diabetes patients.

The sequenced material came from naive CD4+ T cells from blood. This sequence was found in a young woman with type 1 diabetes. V gene TRBV28 combines with J gene TRBJ2-3; a weak D match, TRBD2 (5 bases). The CDR3 nucleotides read TGTGCCAGCAGGAGGACGGGCGGGGATACGCAGTATTTT. This translates into CASRRTGGDTQYF.